A single sample is the source of the 26 T cell receptor beta chains below, sequenced in a study of T-cell memory formation after mild COVID-19. TCRdb reprocessed the 5' RACE reads via MiXCR and lists one record per CDR3 protein. This sample has roughly 510,000 distinct CDR3 sequences, with 17% found just once. The sequenced sample consisted of PBMCs or a T cell subset sorted from them (not recorded which). These receptors all stem from an adult woman who had mild COVID-19 (a few samples of this study predate the infection). Cell type and time point are not known.

The genes are TRBV11-3 and TRBJ2-1, with a tentative D call TRBD2 (5 bases). The germline gives CDR1 SGHNT, CDR2 YENEEA. V lost 4 bases, J lost 7 bases, and 11 bases lay in between. This CDR3 contains 13 residues. The CDR3 coding sequence is TGTGCCAGCAGCTCCATACTAGGGAATGAGCAGTTCTTC. Amino acid sequence: CASSSILGNEQFF.

As regards this clonotype: The junction departs from germline at one end; a sequencing error may be responsible. V is TRBV12-3 or TRBV12-4 and J is TRBJ1-1, with D possibly being TRBD1 (5 bases). The CDR3 sequence is 12 residues long. In DNA form, the CDR3 reads TGTGCCAGCAGTTACGGGGACGGGGGTTTAAGGTTT. It encodes CASSYGDGGLRF.

This clonotype was seen only a few times. The chain combines TRBV30 with TRBJ2-1, with a tentative D call TRBD1 (5 bases). This CDR3 contains 13 residues. The V and J ends lost 0 bases and 7 bases respectively, with 10 bases between them. Germline values: CDR1 GTSNPN, CDR2 SVGIG (reference sequence). The CDR3 DNA sequence: TGTGCCTGGAGTGTAGTGGGGCGGAATGAGCAGTTCTTC. Translation gives CAWSVVGRNEQFF.

The table lists this clonotype with a few counts. The gene calls are TRBV12-3 or TRBV12-4 and TRBJ2-5; D gene ambiguous. The CDR3 extends over 14 amino acids. Trimming took off 3 bases at V and 5 bases at J, with 13 bases between the two ends. The CDR3 region has the DNA TGTGCCAGCAGTTTGAACCTCCAGTCGGAGACCCAGTACTTC. Protein: CASSLNLQSETQYF.

The V gene is TRBV15, the J gene TRBJ2-1; 10 positions match TRBD2. Per germline, CDR1 LNHNV and CDR2 YYDKDF (reference sequence). The CDR3 has 15 residues. V lost 3 bases to trimming and J lost 5 bases; unmatched junction nucleotides: 4. The CDR3 DNA sequence: TGTGCCACCAGCAGGGTAGCGGGGGGACACAATGAGCAGTTCTTC. It encodes CATSRVAGGHNEQFF. The full variable domain, in which reference TRBV15 and TRBJ2-1 provide the parts outside the CDR3, is DAMVIQNPRYQVTQFGKPVTLSCSQTLNHNVMYWYQQKSSQAPKLLFHYYDKDFNNEADTPDNFQSRRPNTSFCFLDIRSPGLGDTAMYLCATSRVAGGHNEQFFGPGTRLTVL.

This clonotype appeared a few times. The chain uses TRBV2 and TRBJ2-1; 11 nucleotides align to TRBD2. This CDR3 has 17 amino acids. CDR1 SNHLY and CDR2 FYNNEI come from the germline V gene. Trimming removed 6 bases from V and 7 bases from J; junction bases left unmatched: 14. CDR3 protein: CASRPPRSSGRKNEQFF. The CDR3 coding sequence is TGTGCCAGCAGGCCCCCCCGGTCTAGCGGGAGGAAGAATGAGCAGTTCTTC.

This clonotype was detected a few times. J is TRBJ2-1 and V is TRBV3-1; 9 positions agree with TRBD1. Trimming at V came to 3 bases and at J to 4 bases, leaving 7 bases not matched to a gene. Germline V CDR1 and CDR2: LGHDT, YNNKEL (reference sequence). The length of the CDR3 is 16 residues. This chain's CDR3 is CASSQGPGQGYNEQFF. CDR3 coding DNA: TGTGCCAGCAGCCAGGGACCGGGACAGGGTTACAATGAGCAGTTCTTC.

This clonotype was recorded a few times. The chain links TRBV20-1 to TRBJ2-1; 10 bases are shared with TRBD2. V shed 5 bases and J 6 bases; nucleotides not matched to a gene: 7. The germline gives CDR1 DFQATT, CDR2 SNEGSKA (reference sequence). The CDR3 spans 14 residues. CDR3: CSAFLAGGGNEQFF. In DNA form, the CDR3 reads TGCAGTGCTTTTTTAGCGGGAGGAGGCAATGAGCAGTTCTTC.

This clonotype was seen many times. The chain employs TRBV3-1 and TRBJ2-7; D not resolved. The CDR3 runs 12 residues. Germline V lookup: CDR1 LGHDT, CDR2 YNNKEL (reference sequence). The V end was cut by 2 bases, the J end by 0 bases, with 2 bases between. The CDR3 loop is CASSQISYEQYF. The CDR3, as DNA: TGTGCCAGCAGCCAAATCTCCTACGAGCAGTACTTC.

This clonotype appeared a few times. The V gene is TRBV4-1, the J gene TRBJ1-1; D is unresolved. The germline CDR1 and CDR2 sequences are MGHRA and YSYEKL. The length of the CDR3 is 13 residues. V was trimmed by 3 bases and J by 10 bases, leaving 15 bases between them. The CDR3 DNA follows: TGCGCCAGCAGCCACCTTGAACCGGGGAGAGCTTTCTTT. Translated, it gives CASSHLEPGRAFF.

This clonotype occurred a few times. The V gene is TRBV5-6, the J gene TRBJ1-2; 7 nucleotides match TRBD1. The germline CDR1 and CDR2 sequences are SGHDT and YYEEEE. The V and J ends lost 4 bases and 6 bases, in that order; junction bases with no gene match: 12. The CDR3 loop spans 15 amino acids. CDR3 residues: CASSPGTVGWNGYTF. As DNA, the CDR3 is TGTGCCAGCAGCCCTGGGACAGTGGGGTGGAATGGCTACACCTTC.

V and J are TRBV5-6 and TRBJ2-3; possibly TRBD2 for D (5 bases). This CDR3 comprises 14 residues. The germline V gene has CDR1 SGHDT and CDR2 YYEEEE. The germline V and J ends were trimmed by 5 bases and 7 bases, with 17 bases remaining between them. The CDR3 DNA follows: TGTGCCAGCAGGCCCGGAGGCCTCCTGCATACGCAGTATTTT. Protein product: CASRPGGLLHTQYF. The full variable domain, completed using reference TRBV5-6 and TRBJ2-3, is DAGVTQSPTHLIKTRGQQVTLRCSPKSGHDTVSWYQQALGQGPQFIFQYYEEEERQRGNFPDRFSGHQFPNYSSELNVNALLLGDSALYLCASRPGGLLHTQYFGPGTRLTVL.

The chain uses TRBV5-1 and TRBJ2-2; the D gene could be TRBD1 or TRBD2 (5 bases each). The germline V gene has CDR1 SGHRS and CDR2 YFSETQ. The CDR3 spans 17 residues. Trimming pared 3 bases from V and 0 bases from J, leaving 15 bases between. CDR3 residues: CASSSNGANANTGELFF. As DNA, the CDR3 is TGCGCCAGCAGCTCGAACGGGGCTAACGCGAACACCGGGGAGCTGTTTTTT.

This clonotype was counted a few times. The V and J genes are TRBV12-3 or TRBV12-4 and TRBJ2-1, with D possibly being TRBD1 (5 bases). The CDR3 spans 13 residues. The V end lost 2 bases, the J end lost 9 bases, and 11 bases lay between the germline ends. The CDR3 DNA sequence: TGTGCCAGCAGTTTACGCCAGGGCGGTGAGCAGTTCTTC. Protein: CASSLRQGGEQFF.

This clonotype has only one observation. The chain couples TRBV7-9 to TRBJ2-1, with 7 nucleotides matching TRBD2. From germline, CDR1 is SEHNR and CDR2 FQNEAQ (reference sequence). The CDR3 runs to 17 residues. V shed 6 bases and J 0 bases; nucleotides not matched to a gene: 11. For the CDR3, the DNA is TGTGCCAGCAGACCCCATGGAGGCGGGAGCTCCTACAATGAGCAGTTCTTC. Amino acids: CASRPHGGGSSYNEQFF.

This clonotype occurred a few times. The chain has TRBV9 and TRBJ2-7; D call uncertain. The V end was cut by 3 bases, the J end by 0 bases, with 13 bases between. CDR3 length: 15 residues. Germline-derived CDR1 and CDR2 are SGDLS and YYNGEE. The CDR3 DNA reads as TGTGCCAGCAGCGCCGACCCGATGGGCTCCTACGAGCAGTACTTC. Protein product: CASSADPMGSYEQYF.

In its sample, this clonotype was seen a few times. The gene calls are TRBV6-6 and TRBJ2-3; D unclear. With 5 bases removed from V and 4 bases from J, the gap between germline ends came to 7 bases. Germline values: CDR1 MNHNY, CDR2 SVGAGI (reference sequence). CDR3 length: 12 residues. CDR3 nucleotide sequence: TGTGCCAGCAGTACCAGCCCAGATACGCAGTATTTT. It yields the protein CASSTSPDTQYF.

This sequence joins TRBV5-1 and TRBJ2-5; possible D gene TRBD2, 6 bases. CDR3 size: 13 residues. The germline V gene has CDR1 SGHRS and CDR2 YFSETQ. With 3 bases removed from V and 5 bases from J, the gap between germline ends came to 11 bases. The CDR3 reads CASSSPGGETQYF. The CDR3 DNA reads as TGCGCCAGCAGCTCACCAGGAGGGGAGACCCAGTACTTC.

A few counts support this clonotype. J is TRBJ1-1 and V is TRBV5-5; D is unresolved. The CDR3 extends over 13 amino acids. Trimming took 3 bases from V and 7 from J, leaving 13 bases between them. Germline lookup yields CDR1 SGHKS and CDR2 YYEKEE (reference sequence). Here the CDR3 DNA reads TGTGCCAGCAGCTACCCCGGAAGCTTTGAAGCTTTCTTT. The encoded protein is CASSYPGSFEAFF.

This clonotype has only a few counts. The J gene is TRBJ2-7, the V gene TRBV7-9, with D unclear. The germline V gene encodes CDR1 SEHNR and CDR2 FQNEAQ (reference sequence). Trimming shortened V by 1 base and J by 9 bases, and 10 bases separated the two germline ends. This CDR3 has 12 amino acids. CDR3 in amino acids: CASSLEPGVQYF. CDR3 sequence (DNA): TGTGCCAGCAGCTTAGAACCTGGCGTGCAGTACTTC.

This clonotype was picked up many times. CDR3 nucleotides: TGTGCCAGCAGTCCGACAAGATTGAACACTGAAGCTTTCTTT. It specifies CASSPTRLNTEAFF. The chain employs TRBV27 and TRBJ1-1; no clear D. There are 14 residues in the CDR3. Germline CDR1 reads MNHEY; CDR2 reads SMNVEV (reference sequence). V gave up 5 bases and J gave up 0 bases, with 10 bases separating them.

This clonotype was counted only a few times. The rearrangement links TRBV3-1 to TRBJ2-1; 7 nucleotides line up with TRBD2. After removal of 3 bases from V and 8 bases from J, the junction contained 10 bases not matched to a gene. The CDR3 runs 15 residues. Per germline, CDR1 LGHDT and CDR2 YNNKEL (reference sequence). CDR3 amino acids: CASSQTGGGRHEQFF. In DNA, the CDR3 is TGTGCCAGCAGCCAGACGGGAGGAGGGCGTCATGAGCAGTTCTTC.

The table lists this clonotype with a few counts. The chain has TRBV30 and TRBJ1-1, with D possibly TRBD1 on 5 matching bases. Germline CDR1 is GTSNPN and CDR2 is SVGIG (reference sequence). The V end lost 4 bases, the J end lost 2 bases, and 14 bases lay between the germline ends. The length of the CDR3 is 14 residues. The CDR3 sequence is CAWNPGLANTEAFF. The CDR3 coding sequence is TGTGCCTGGAACCCGGGACTAGCAAACACTGAAGCTTTCTTT.

The rearrangement uses TRBV5-1 and TRBJ2-1; D is unclear. CDR1 and CDR2 (germline): SGHRS, YFSETQ. Trimming shortened V by 4 bases and J by 0 bases, and 17 bases separated the two germline ends. This CDR3 contains 17 residues. In nucleotides, the CDR3 is TGCGCCAGCAGCGTAGACGGTACCCTCAGCTCCTACAATGAGCAGTTCTTC. Its translation is CASSVDGTLSSYNEQFF.

V usage is TRBV7-9 and J usage is TRBJ1-6, with 9 bases fitting TRBD1. The CDR3 is 16 amino acids. Germline values: CDR1 SEHNR, CDR2 FQNEAQ (reference sequence). With 1 base clipped from V and 7 bases from J, the junction kept 5 bases outside the gene matches. For the CDR3, the DNA is TGTGCCAGCAGCTTAGTGACAGGGGGATTGAATTCACCCCTCCACTTT. Translating it yields CASSLVTGGLNSPLHF.

The rearrangement joins TRBV7-8 to TRBJ2-7; no clear D. Trimming took off 3 bases at V and 3 bases at J, with 9 bases between the two ends. Looked up from germline, CDR1 is SGHVS and CDR2 is FQNEAQ. The CDR3 length is 13 residues. CDR3 nucleotides: TGTGCCAGCAGCTTGTCCGACTTCTACGAGCAGTACTTC. The encoded protein is CASSLSDFYEQYF.